Presented here are 4 T cell receptor beta chains from one specimen sequenced in a study of blood T cell repertoires in COVID-19 (dated by TCRdb to about 2020). Preparation of the library involved the immunoSEQ multiplex PCR assay. TCRdb took this table from immuneACCESS and kept in-frame rearrangements with V and J called. Such tables lack part of the clones; where checked against another copy, unresolved V genes explain under half of the gap, and the rest is unexplained. Within this sample are about 140,000 clones, with around 83% of them counted one time only. Together, the top ten hold 8.9% of the sample. Source material: peripheral blood. These receptors all stem from a man aged 25-45 years with COVID-19, enrolled during active disease.

V usage is TRBV5-1 and J usage is TRBJ2-5, with 7 bases identical to TRBD1. Trimming at V came to 4 bases and at J to 3 bases, leaving 3 bases not matched to a gene. The length of the CDR3 is 13 residues. Germline-derived CDR1 and CDR2 are SGHRS and YFSETQ. CDR3 protein: CASSPGTEETQYF. The DNA of the CDR3 is TGCGCCAGCAGCCCGGGGACAGAAGAGACCCAGTACTTC.

The chain couples TRBV20-1 to TRBJ2-3; D may be TRBD2 (6 bases). With 5 bases removed from V and 9 bases from J, the gap between germline ends came to 12 bases. The CDR3 spans 11 residues. The germline V gene has CDR1 DFQATT and CDR2 SNEGSKA (reference sequence). CDR3 coding DNA: TGCAGTGCTGGACGGGACTCCACGCAGTATTTT. Its protein is CSAGRDSTQYF.

This sequence joins TRBV28 and TRBJ2-1; TRBD2 agrees at 8 bases. The CDR3 has 16 residues. Germline CDR1 and CDR2: MDHEN and SYDVKM. Losses at the gene ends were 3 bases for V and 8 bases for J; bases not matched to a gene: 12. In DNA form, the CDR3 reads TGTGCCAGCAGTTTGAGGCGGGAGGTGACGCTCGATGAGCAGTTCTTC. Amino acids: CASSLRREVTLDEQFF.

The CDR3 reads CASSLKAQGNTEAFF. DNA of the CDR3: TGTGCCAGCAGCTTAAAGGCTCAGGGGAACACTGAAGCTTTCTTT. The J gene is TRBJ1-1, the V gene TRBV7-2, with D possibly TRBD1 on 5 matching bases. The CDR3 is 15 amino acids. From germline, CDR1 is SGHTA and CDR2 FQGNSA. V was trimmed by 2 bases and J by 1 base, leaving 11 bases between them.